These 10 T cell receptor beta chains came from one sample sequenced in a study of resident and recirculating memory T cells in vitiligo. Some clones are missing from TCRdb's copy, which holds only in-frame ones; the method was immunoSEQ multiplex PCR. The sample lists tens of thousands of clones, more than 85% occurring once. The sample taken for sequencing was blood. The receptors derive from a male donor with vitiligo.

The chain joins TRBV10-3 to TRBJ2-3, with 11 nucleotides matching TRBD2. The CDR3 loop spans 15 amino acids. V lost 5 bases, J lost 4 bases, and 5 bases stayed unmatched. The V gene's germline CDR1 is ENHRY and CDR2 SYGVKD. The CDR3, as DNA: TGTGCCATCAGTTACATAGCGGGGGGGTCAGATACGCAGTATTTT. Residues: CAISYIAGGSDTQYF.

The rearrangement joins TRBV9 to TRBJ1-1; D is ambiguous. V dropped 2 bases and J dropped 5 bases, with 13 bases sitting between them. Germline values: CDR1 SGDLS, CDR2 YYNGEE. The CDR3 length is 14 residues. CDR3 in amino acids: CASSVGPAATEAFF. CDR3 in DNA: TGTGCCAGCAGCGTCGGGCCAGCGGCAACTGAAGCTTTCTTT.

The CDR3 DNA is TGTGCCAGCACCTACTCGATGGTAGCGGGGGTCGAGGACAATGAGCAGTTCTTC. This encodes CASTYSMVAGVEDNEQFF. The chain employs TRBV6-7 and TRBJ2-1; TRBD2 matches 9 bases. TRBV6-7 is known as an ORF, though its function is uncertain. V was clipped by 7 bases and J by 5 bases; unmatched bases: 18. This CDR3 is 18 amino acids long.

CDR3 protein: CASSGGTSRGDTQYF. The CDR3 DNA reads TGTGCCAGCAGTGGGGGGACTAGCAGAGGAGATACGCAGTATTTT. The V call is TRBV2, the J call TRBJ2-3; 9 nucleotides match TRBD2. Germline assignment: CDR1 SNHLY and CDR2 FYNNEI. V lost 4 bases, J lost 5 bases, and 7 bases stayed unmatched. The CDR3 extends over 15 amino acids.

The table lists this clone with a count of one. The rearrangement links TRBV6-5 to TRBJ1-2, with D tentatively TRBD1 (5 bases). CDR3 length: 15 residues. V shed 8 bases and J shed 2 bases, with 18 bases lying between them. CDR1 is MNHEY, CDR2 SVGAGI, per germline. CDR3 bases: TGTGCCAGCGCATATACCCCCGGGGGGAACTATGGCTACACCTTC. This codes for CASAYTPGGNYGYTF.

The chain is built from TRBV19 and TRBJ1-1; 8 positions agree with TRBD1. Germline V gene sequence: CDR1 LNHDA, CDR2 SQIVND (reference sequence). J was trimmed by 1 base and V by 6 bases; bases with no gene match: 7. The CDR3 runs to 15 residues. The chain's CDR3 is CASRDQGARNTEAFF. In DNA, the CDR3 is TGTGCCAGTAGGGACCAGGGGGCGCGGAACACTGAAGCTTTCTTT.

The chain combines TRBV9 with TRBJ2-2, with D perhaps matching TRBD1 (7 bases). This CDR3 has 17 amino acids. Trimming left V 4 bases short and J 9 bases short, with 25 bases between. Germline V gene data show CDR1 as SGDLS and CDR2 as YYNGEE. CDR3 region: CASSTQRRDSQDRELFF. DNA for the CDR3: TGTGCCAGCAGCACCCAAAGGAGGGACAGCCAGGACCGGGAGCTGTTTTTT. The full variable domain, rest sourced from reference TRBV9 and TRBJ2-2, is DSGVTQTPKHLITATGQRVTLRCSPRSGDLSVYWYQQSLDQGLQFLIQYYNGEERAKGNILERFSAQQFPDLHSELNLSSLELGDSALYFCASSTQRRDSQDRELFFGEGSRLTVL.

The V call is TRBV7-2, the J call TRBJ2-2; D is unresolved. The V gene's germline CDR1 is SGHTA and CDR2 FQGNSA. The CDR3 loop spans 13 amino acids. The V end was cut by 3 bases, the J end by 4 bases, with 6 bases between. The CDR3 loop is CASSFPGTGELFF. CDR3 sequence (DNA): TGTGCCAGCAGCTTCCCGGGCACCGGGGAGCTGTTTTTT.

This chain links TRBV6-5 with TRBJ1-4; the D gene is possibly TRBD1 (6 bases). V was trimmed by 6 bases and J by 3 bases, leaving 11 bases between them. Germline V CDR1 and CDR2: MNHEY, SVGAGI. The CDR3 spans 14 residues. The CDR3 DNA reads as TGTGCCAGCAGCCTAACAGGGCCTAATGAAAAACTGTTTTTT. Its protein is CASSLTGPNEKLFF.

V usage is TRBV2 and J usage is TRBJ1-6; maybe TRBD1 (6 bases). The CDR3 totals 12 residues. Germline assignment: CDR1 SNHLY and CDR2 FYNNEI. V was cut by 7 bases and J by 9 bases, with 10 bases left in between. The CDR3 nucleotides are TGTGCCAGCACCACAGGGCGTTCACCCCTCCACTTT. Translated, it gives CASTTGRSPLHF.